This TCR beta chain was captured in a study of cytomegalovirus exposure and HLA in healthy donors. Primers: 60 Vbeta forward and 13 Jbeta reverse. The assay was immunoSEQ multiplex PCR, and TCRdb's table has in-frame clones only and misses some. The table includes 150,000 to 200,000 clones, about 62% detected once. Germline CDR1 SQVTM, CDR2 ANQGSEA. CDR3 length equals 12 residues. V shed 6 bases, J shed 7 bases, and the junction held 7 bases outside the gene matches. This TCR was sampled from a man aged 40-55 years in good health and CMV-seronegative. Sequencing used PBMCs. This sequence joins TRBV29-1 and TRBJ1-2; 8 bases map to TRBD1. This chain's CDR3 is CSVPGQVGGYTF. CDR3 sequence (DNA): TGCAGCGTGCCGGGACAGGTGGGTGGCTACACCTTC. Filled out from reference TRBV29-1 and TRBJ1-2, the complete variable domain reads SAVISQKPSRDICQRGTSLTIQCQVDSQVTMMFWYRQQPGQSLTLIATANQGSEATYESGFVIDKFPISRPNLTFSTLTVSNMSPEDSSIYLCSVPGQVGGYTFGSGTRLTVV.